Given below is one TCR beta chain in context. The data were produced by immunoSEQ multiplex PCR, yet TCRdb's version contains in-frame clones alone and is incomplete. Of about 51,000 clones listed, around 82% are singletons. On cycle 4 day 1 and cycle 7 day 1, as well as at baseline, blood was sampled. Unmatched junction bases numbered 5, after V lost 0 bases and J lost 7 bases. Germline V lookup: CDR1 MDHEN, CDR2 SYDVKM. The CDR3 is 15 amino acids. This sample was included in a study of OX40 agonist ivuxolimab in advanced cancers. Study overall: All patients had ivuxolimab intravenously every 2 weeks at 0.01 to 10 mg/kg. Hepatocellular carcinoma, melanoma, renal cell or head and neck cancer occurred in dose-escalation patients. Aged 23 to 79 with a mean of approximately 60 years, they were approximately 80% male.

The sequencing used CD4+ or CD8+ T cells sorted from blood, collected in a trial of the OX40 agonist ivuxolimab. The chain has TRBV28 and TRBJ2-1, with 8 bases identical to TRBD2. The receptor comes from an adult with an advanced solid tumor such as melanoma, head and neck, liver or kidney cancer. CDR3 bases: TGTGCCAGCAGTTTATGGGCGGGAGGAGTTAATGAGCAGTTCTTC. It specifies CASSLWAGGVNEQFF.